This entry describes one T cell receptor beta chain. This sample stems from a study of blood T cell repertoires in COVID-19. Overall study: Material from acute and convalescent COVID-19 was sourced from the United States, Italy and Spain.

Sequenced by immunoSEQ multiplex PCR; TCRdb stores in-frame clones only, minus some. There are about 270,000 clones in the sample; around nine tenths occur only once, and under 3% lies in the top ten. The sequenced sample was PBMCs or T cells enriched from blood (not recorded which). The sequence derives from a woman younger than 30 who had recovered from COVID-19.

CDR3 coding DNA: TGTGCCAGTAGTATAGCAGGGACAGGGGATTCGAACACTGAAGCTTTCTTT. Translated, it gives CASSIAGTGDSNTEAFF. The chain combines TRBV19 with TRBJ1-1, with 10 bases identical to TRBD1. V was clipped by 1 base and J by 1 base; unmatched bases: 6. Germline assignment: CDR1 LNHDA and CDR2 SQIVND (reference sequence). The CDR3 has 17 residues.